A single sample is the source of the 3 T cell receptor beta chains below, sequenced in a study of T cell repertoires in cytomegalovirus infection. No antigen has been assigned to these receptors. MiXCR, run by TCRdb on the reads, gives a single entry per CDR3 protein. The sample yields roughly 990,000 distinct CDR3 sequences, around 30% seen once. The source material was cultured CD8+ T cells from PBMCs, sampled from culture after CMV antigen stimulation. The source of these receptors is a human donor in good health (CMV status not recorded). Some clones in this sample may be carry-over from other donors' samples.

A word on this clonotype: A much larger clone sits a single nucleotide away, making a read error possible. The genes are TRBV7-8 and TRBJ2-3; D remains unclear. CDR3 length: 13 amino acids. Germline assignment: CDR1 SGHVS and CDR2 FQNEAQ. The CDR3 region is CASSLRSPDMQYF. The DNA for the CDR3 is TGTGCCAGCAGCTTAAGGTCTCCTGATATGCAGTATTTT.

The chain employs TRBV24-1 and TRBJ1-5; D might be TRBD1 (5 bases). The germline V gene encodes CDR1 KGHDR and CDR2 SFDVKD. This CDR3 is 16 amino acids long. Trimming cost V 7 bases and J 5 bases, with 20 bases left between them. CDR3 nucleotide sequence: TGTGCCACCAGGGGGCGCGGGGTTAAGTGGGATCAGCCCCAGCATTTT. Protein: CATRGRGVKWDQPQHF.

The rearrangement uses TRBV23-1 and TRBJ2-7; TRBD1 agrees at 7 bases. TRBV23-1 is identified as an open reading frame with a role that is uncertain. V was clipped by 3 bases and J by 4 bases; unmatched bases: 6. CDR3 length equals 14 residues. The CDR3: CASSHPGTAYEQYV. The CDR3 DNA follows: TGCGCCAGCAGTCATCCCGGGACAGCATACGAGCAGTACGTC.